The subject of this entry is one T cell receptor beta chain. The antigen remains unidentified. This sample was included in a study of blood T cells in healthy people across ages. Study-level points and caveats: Since the PBMCs were unsorted, naive and antigen-experienced cells could not be conclusively compared.

V was shortened by 1 base and J by 1 base, with 8 bases between the two germline ends. Germline CDR1 SGDLS, CDR2 YYNGEE. This CDR3 has 14 amino acids. The study isolated at least 6.5 million PBMCs from each sample. The authors ran a second PCR of about 6 to 12 cycles using a sample-barcoded 5' primer and a J-beta primer mix. The authors tagged each cDNA molecule using a template-switch adaptor with 12 random nucleotides. Using its own MiXCR run on the 5' RACE reads, TCRdb lists one record per CDR3 protein. The sample has about 780,000 distinct CDR3 sequences, approximately 59% seen once. Sequenced: blood. This sequence was found in a man younger than 40 in good health. The V and J genes are TRBV9 and TRBJ1-1; D is undetermined. CDR3 region: CASSVLWKNTEAFF. The CDR3, as DNA: TGTGCCAGCAGCGTACTATGGAAGAACACTGAAGCTTTCTTT.